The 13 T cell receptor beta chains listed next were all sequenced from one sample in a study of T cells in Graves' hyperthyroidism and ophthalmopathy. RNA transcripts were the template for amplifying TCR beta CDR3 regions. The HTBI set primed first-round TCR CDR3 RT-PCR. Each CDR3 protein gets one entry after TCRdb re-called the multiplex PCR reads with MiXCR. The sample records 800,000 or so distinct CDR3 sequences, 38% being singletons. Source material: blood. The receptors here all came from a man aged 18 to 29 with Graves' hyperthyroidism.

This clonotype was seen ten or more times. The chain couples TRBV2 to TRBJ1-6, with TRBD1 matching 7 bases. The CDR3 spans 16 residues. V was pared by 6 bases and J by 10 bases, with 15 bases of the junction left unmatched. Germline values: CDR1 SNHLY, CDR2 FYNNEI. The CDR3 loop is CASRGSGQLPGSPLHF. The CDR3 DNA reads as TGTGCCAGCAGGGGATCGGGACAGCTCCCGGGGTCACCCCTCCACTTT.

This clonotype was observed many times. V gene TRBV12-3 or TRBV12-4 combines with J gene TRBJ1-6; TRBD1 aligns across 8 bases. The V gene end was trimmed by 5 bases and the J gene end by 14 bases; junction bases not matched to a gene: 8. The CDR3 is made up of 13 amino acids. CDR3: CASSNGQGTALHF. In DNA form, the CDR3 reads TGTGCCAGCAGTAACGGACAGGGTACGGCCCTCCACTTT.

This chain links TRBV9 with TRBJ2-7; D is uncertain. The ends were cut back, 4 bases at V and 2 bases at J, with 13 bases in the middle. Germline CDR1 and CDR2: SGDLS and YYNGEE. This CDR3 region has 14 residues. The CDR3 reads CASSQEHSTYEQYF. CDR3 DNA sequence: TGTGCCAGCAGCCAAGAACACAGTACCTACGAGCAGTACTTC.

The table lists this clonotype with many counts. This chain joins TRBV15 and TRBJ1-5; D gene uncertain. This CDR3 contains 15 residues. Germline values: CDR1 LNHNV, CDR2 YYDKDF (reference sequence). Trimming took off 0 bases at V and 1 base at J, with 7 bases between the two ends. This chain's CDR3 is CATSRDKGSNQPQHF. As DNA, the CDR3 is TGTGCCACCAGCAGAGATAAGGGAAGCAATCAGCCCCAGCATTTT.

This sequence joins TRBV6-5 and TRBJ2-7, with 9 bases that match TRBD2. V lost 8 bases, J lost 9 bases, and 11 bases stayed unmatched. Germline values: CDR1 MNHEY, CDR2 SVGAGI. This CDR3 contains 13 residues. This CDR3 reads CASLLAGTFGQYF. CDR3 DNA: TGTGCCAGCCTGCTAGCGGGGACCTTTGGGCAGTACTTC.

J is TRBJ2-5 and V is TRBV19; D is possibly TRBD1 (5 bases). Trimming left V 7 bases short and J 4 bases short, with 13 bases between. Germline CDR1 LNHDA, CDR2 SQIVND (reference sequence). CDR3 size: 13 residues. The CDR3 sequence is CASMRTGGETQYF. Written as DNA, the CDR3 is TGTGCCAGTATGCGCACAGGCGGAGAGACCCAGTACTTC.

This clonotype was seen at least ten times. The DNA of the CDR3 is TGTGCCAGCAGCCAGACTAGCGGGTACTACGAGCAGTACTTC. As protein: CASSQTSGYYEQYF. The V and J genes are TRBV14 and TRBJ2-7, with 10 bases aligning to TRBD2. The V gene end was trimmed by 3 bases and the J gene end by 3 bases; junction bases not matched to a gene: 2. The germline CDR1 and CDR2 sequences are SGHDN and FVKESK. The CDR3 runs to 14 residues. The full variable domain, its missing parts supplied by reference TRBV14 and TRBJ2-7, is EAGVTQFPSHSVIEKGQTVTLRCDPISGHDNLYWYRRVMGKEIKFLLHFVKESKQDESGMPNNRFLAERTGGTYSTLKVQPAELEDSGVYFCASSQTSGYYEQYFGPGTRLTVT.

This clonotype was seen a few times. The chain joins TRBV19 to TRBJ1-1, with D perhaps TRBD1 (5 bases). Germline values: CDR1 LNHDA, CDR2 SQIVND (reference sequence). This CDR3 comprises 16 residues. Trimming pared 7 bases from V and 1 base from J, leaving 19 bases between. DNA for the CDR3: TGTGCCAGTAACGACAGACCTGCCGGGTCGAACACTGAAGCTTTCTTT. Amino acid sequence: CASNDRPAGSNTEAFF. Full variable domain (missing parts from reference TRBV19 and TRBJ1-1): DGGITQSPKYLFRKEGQNVTLSCEQNLNHDAMYWYRQDPGQGLRLIYYSQIVNDFQKGDIAEGYSVSREKKESFPLTVTSAQKNPTAFYLCASNDRPAGSNTEAFFGQGTRLTVV.

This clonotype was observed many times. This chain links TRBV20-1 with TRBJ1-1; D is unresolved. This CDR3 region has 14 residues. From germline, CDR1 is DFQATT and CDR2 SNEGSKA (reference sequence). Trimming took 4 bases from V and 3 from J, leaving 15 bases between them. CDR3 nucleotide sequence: TGCAGTGCTAAGGGCGGTAGGGTTGACACTGAAGCTTTCTTT. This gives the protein CSAKGGRVDTEAFF.

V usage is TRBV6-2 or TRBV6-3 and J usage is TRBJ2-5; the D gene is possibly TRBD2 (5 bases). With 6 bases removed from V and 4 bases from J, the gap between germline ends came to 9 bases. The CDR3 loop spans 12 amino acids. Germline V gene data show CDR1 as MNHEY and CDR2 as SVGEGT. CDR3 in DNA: TGTGCCAGCAGGGACTCGGGAGAGACCCAGTACTTC. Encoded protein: CASRDSGETQYF.

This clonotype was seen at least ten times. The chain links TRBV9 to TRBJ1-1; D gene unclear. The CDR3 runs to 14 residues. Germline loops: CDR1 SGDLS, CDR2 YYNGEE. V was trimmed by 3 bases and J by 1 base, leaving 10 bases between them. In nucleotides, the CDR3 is TGTGCCAGCAGCGCCCAGGAAGGGAACACTGAAGCTTTCTTT. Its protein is CASSAQEGNTEAFF.

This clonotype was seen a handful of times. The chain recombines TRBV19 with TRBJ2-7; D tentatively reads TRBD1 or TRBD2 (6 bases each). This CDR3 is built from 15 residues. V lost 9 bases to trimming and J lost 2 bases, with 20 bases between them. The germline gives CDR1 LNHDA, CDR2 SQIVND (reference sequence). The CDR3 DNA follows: TGTGCCAGCGACGGGGGCGGATCTACAACCTACGAGCAGTACTTC. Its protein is CASDGGGSTTYEQYF.

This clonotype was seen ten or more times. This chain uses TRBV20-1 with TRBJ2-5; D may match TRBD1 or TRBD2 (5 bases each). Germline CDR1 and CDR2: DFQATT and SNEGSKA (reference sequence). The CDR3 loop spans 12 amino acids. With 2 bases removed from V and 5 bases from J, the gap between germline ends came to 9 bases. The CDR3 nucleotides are TGCAGTGCTAGACGAGGGGCCGAGACCCAGTACTTC. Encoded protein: CSARRGAETQYF.